These 29 T cell receptor beta chains share one sample of origin, sequenced in a study of regulatory T cells in long-lasting Graves disease. CDR3-region Arm-PCR and iRepertoire HTBI primers produced the TCR beta libraries. MiXCR, applied by TCRdb to the multiplex PCR reads, yields one record per CDR3 protein. The table includes 500,000 to 700,000 distinct CDR3 sequences, about 32% detected once. As to time point: persistent/refractory GD, antithyroid drugs over 5 years with positive TRAb. PBMCs were the source of the RNA used for TCR sequencing. The material sequenced was peripheral blood mononuclear cells (PBMCs), taken when the disease was refractory, from a patient treated with antithyroid drugs. The receptors derive from a female donor with Graves disease.

The V gene is TRBV5-1, the J gene TRBJ2-7; 10 nucleotides match TRBD2. The V gene's germline CDR1 is SGHRS and CDR2 YFSETQ. This CDR3 has 12 residues. The J segment lost 7 bases and the V segment lost 7 bases, leaving 5 bases of the junction unmatched. DNA for the CDR3: TGCGCCAGCGAAGCGGGAGGGGGTGAGCAGTACTTC. Translated, it gives CASEAGGGEQYF.

The rearrangement links TRBV27 to TRBJ2-1, with 7 positions matching TRBD2. Germline V lookup: CDR1 MNHEY, CDR2 SMNVEV (reference sequence). The CDR3 covers 15 residues. The V segment lost 3 bases and the J segment 2 bases; nucleotides outside the gene matches: 4. CDR3 sequence reads: CASSFGLEAYNEQFF. CDR3 bases: TGTGCCAGCAGTTTCGGACTAGAAGCCTACAATGAGCAGTTCTTC.

Only a few counts were recorded for this clonotype. This chain uses TRBV6-9 with TRBJ1-5; 8 bases align to TRBD1. This CDR3 is built from 14 residues. Germline assignment: CDR1 MNHGY and CDR2 SVAAGI. V dropped 4 bases and J dropped 6; count of bases not matched to a gene: 5. DNA for the CDR3: TGTGCCAGCAGTTTTTCAGGGGGCACTCAGCCCCAGCATTTT. It is translated as CASSFSGGTQPQHF.

This clonotype was counted between two and nine times. The J gene is TRBJ1-6, the V gene TRBV19; TRBD1 aligns across 7 bases. In germline, CDR1 is LNHDA, CDR2 SQIVND (reference sequence). Germline trimming cut 3 bases from V and 6 bases from J; bases unmatched to any gene: 8. The CDR3 extends over 16 amino acids. CDR3 in amino acids: CASSMLRQGTNSPLHF. The CDR3 nucleotides read TGTGCCAGTAGTATGTTGCGACAGGGAACTAATTCACCCCTCCACTTT.

The chain combines TRBV13 with TRBJ2-1; weak D call: TRBD1 (6 bases). Germline V lookup: CDR1 PRHDT, CDR2 FYEKMQ (reference sequence). CDR3 length: 14 residues. V lost 6 bases to trimming and J lost 4 bases, with 13 bases between them. This CDR3 reads CASRPGQSYNEQFF. Written as DNA, the CDR3 is TGTGCCAGCAGACCTGGACAGAGTTACAATGAGCAGTTCTTC.

The chain recombines TRBV2 with TRBJ2-7; TRBD2 aligns across 9 bases. The germline gives CDR1 SNHLY, CDR2 FYNNEI. CDR3 length equals 15 residues. V gave up 6 bases and J gave up 3 bases; unmatched junction bases: 9. The CDR3 coding sequence is TGTGCCAGCAGGGTCCTAGCGGGGACAAACTACGAGCAGTACTTC. Translating gives CASRVLAGTNYEQYF.

This clonotype has a handful of counts. This chain uses TRBV12-3 or TRBV12-4 with TRBJ2-3; a possible D gene is TRBD1 (6 bases). Trimming removed 3 bases at V and 6 bases at J, with 13 bases between. The length of the CDR3 is 14 residues. This chain's CDR3 is CASSLGGRGDTQYF. The CDR3 nucleotides read TGTGCCAGCAGTTTGGGCGGAAGGGGGGATACGCAGTATTTT.

The chain couples TRBV20-1 to TRBJ2-2; 8 bases match TRBD1. The V segment lost 1 base and the J segment 4 bases; nucleotides outside the gene matches: 2. This CDR3 has 14 amino acids. The germline gives CDR1 DFQATT, CDR2 SNEGSKA (reference sequence). The CDR3 here is CSARGDRGTGELFF. The CDR3 region has the DNA TGCAGTGCTAGAGGAGACAGGGGCACCGGGGAGCTGTTTTTT.

About this clonotype itself: An end of the junction differs from the germline gene, which may be a read error. CDR3 sequence: CASSLSTGYNSPLHF. The CDR3 DNA reads as TGCGCCAGCAGCTTGAGCACAGGATATAATTCACCCCTCCACTTT. V usage is TRBV5-5 and J usage is TRBJ1-6; tentatively, D is TRBD1 (5 bases). This CDR3 has 15 residues. Looked up from germline, CDR1 is SGHKS and CDR2 is YYEKEE (reference sequence).

In this sample, this clonotype turned up many times. V is TRBV27 and J is TRBJ1-1; 7 bases match TRBD1. Germline CDR1 and CDR2: MNHEY and SMNVEV (reference sequence). The CDR3 spans 14 residues. V dropped 5 bases and J dropped 1; count of bases not matched to a gene: 4. The CDR3 protein is CASSPRTGNTEAFF. CDR3 DNA: TGTGCCAGCAGTCCCCGGACAGGGAACACTGAAGCTTTCTTT.

This clonotype appeared many times. This chain uses TRBV7-3 with TRBJ1-4; no firm D call. CDR1 and CDR2 from the germline V gene are SGHTA and FQGTGA. V lost 5 bases and J 8 bases, leaving 12 bases between the germline ends. The CDR3 consists of 13 residues. In nucleotides, the CDR3 is TGTGCCAGCAGCCGCGGATTGGGGGAAAAACTGTTTTTT. Its protein is CASSRGLGEKLFF.

In the case of this clonotype: Germline is not matched at one junction end, which may reflect a read error. The chain recombines TRBV20-1 with TRBJ1-2, with D possibly TRBD1 on 6 matching bases. The CDR3 sequence is 8 residues long. Germline CDR1 and CDR2: DFQATT and SNEGSKA (reference sequence). CDR3 in amino acids: CSARKTGF. DNA of the CDR3: TGCAGTGCTAGGAAGACAGGCTTC.

The chain couples TRBV12-3 or TRBV12-4 to TRBJ2-7; D uncertain. CDR3 length equals 16 residues. Trimming stripped 0 bases from V and 0 bases from J, with 12 bases between. This CDR3 is CASSLAAGPSSYEQYF. Written as DNA, the CDR3 is TGTGCCAGCAGTTTAGCGGCAGGCCCCAGCTCCTACGAGCAGTACTTC.

Ten or more counts support this clonotype. The chain joins TRBV28 to TRBJ1-1; D remains ambiguous. The ends were cut back, 8 bases at V and 8 bases at J, with 12 bases in the middle. The CDR3 consists of 11 residues. Per the germline V gene, CDR1 is MDHEN and CDR2 is SYDVKM. The CDR3 nucleotides are TGTGCCAGCGACGGACGGCGGGAAGCTTTCTTT. This gives the protein CASDGRREAFF.

This clonotype has at least ten counts. The CDR3 DNA follows: TGTGCCAGCAGTTTTAGACAGGGAATTGATAGCAATCAGCCCCAGCATTTT. This codes for CASSFRQGIDSNQPQHF. The chain carries TRBV12-3 or TRBV12-4 and TRBJ1-5, with 7 bases identical to TRBD1. V was clipped by 3 bases and J by 0 bases; unmatched bases: 8. The CDR3 has 17 residues.

This clonotype has at least ten counts. The rearrangement uses TRBV20-1 and TRBJ1-1; 8 bases match TRBD1. The CDR3 consists of 13 residues. CDR1 and CDR2 (germline): DFQATT, SNEGSKA (reference sequence). The trim removed 3 bases at V and 7 bases at J, leaving 7 bases unmatched. The CDR3 DNA follows: TGCAGTGCTAGGTGGACAGGGCTCTATGAAGCTTTCTTT. This encodes CSARWTGLYEAFF.

This chain joins TRBV3-1 and TRBJ1-1; TRBD1 agrees at 8 bases. CDR3 length equals 15 residues. The germline V gene has CDR1 LGHDT and CDR2 YNNKEL (reference sequence). With V trimmed by 3 bases and J by 6 bases, 9 bases remained unmatched. The CDR3 coding sequence is TGTGCCAGCAGCCAGGACAGGGCTGTTGGGTCTGAAGCTTTCTTT. Amino acid sequence: CASSQDRAVGSEAFF.

For the CDR3, the DNA is TGTGCCAGTAGTATAGACCTGACAGGCCTCTCGAACTATGGCTACACCTTC. The encoded protein is CASSIDLTGLSNYGYTF. The chain is built from TRBV19 and TRBJ1-2, with a weak D call TRBD1 (6 bases). The CDR3 spans 17 residues. Germline CDR1 reads LNHDA; CDR2 reads SQIVND (reference sequence). Trimming removed 0 bases at V and 2 bases at J, with 16 bases between.

This clonotype was observed a handful of times. The rearrangement uses TRBV10-1 and TRBJ2-7; 9 bases fit TRBD1. Germline CDR1 WNHNN, CDR2 SYGVQD (reference sequence). J was trimmed by 7 bases and V by 4 bases; bases with no gene match: 8. The CDR3 runs to 14 residues. The CDR3 DNA follows: TGCGCCAGCAGTGGGGGACAGGGAGGTGTTGAGCAGTACTTC. Its protein is CASSGGQGGVEQYF.

This clonotype was detected a few times. The chain employs TRBV29-1 and TRBJ2-5; maybe TRBD1 (6 bases). CDR1 is SQVTM and CDR2 is ANQGSEA in the germline V gene. This CDR3 is 13 amino acids long. Trimming cost V 5 bases and J 5 bases, with 15 bases left between them. The DNA of the CDR3 is TGCAGCGTTCCTTTGGGGGCGATCGAGACCCAGTACTTC. Its translation: CSVPLGAIETQYF.

This clonotype was observed a handful of times. The J gene is TRBJ2-2, the V gene TRBV6-1; perhaps TRBD2 as D (5 bases). Trimming took 6 bases from V and 4 from J, leaving 24 bases between them. This CDR3 is 18 amino acids long. The V gene's germline CDR1 is MNHNS and CDR2 SASEGT. The CDR3 coding sequence is TGTGCCAGCAGCCGAAAGGGAATACCGGGGTCCCGCACCGGGGAGCTGTTTTTT. This gives the protein CASSRKGIPGSRTGELFF.

This chain links TRBV20-1 with TRBJ2-5; D call uncertain. The CDR3 totals 13 residues. The V end lost 7 bases, the J end lost 2 bases, and 14 bases lay between the germline ends. Germline lookup yields CDR1 DFQATT and CDR2 SNEGSKA (reference sequence). CDR3 DNA sequence: TGCAGTGTTGGGAAAGGGCGGCAAGAGACCCAGTACTTC. The encoded protein is CSVGKGRQETQYF.

This clonotype was observed many times. The chain carries TRBV6-5 and TRBJ1-4, with 7 bases lining up with TRBD1. The ends lost 0 bases at V and 1 base at J; junction bases unmatched: 5. Looked up from germline, CDR1 is MNHEY and CDR2 is SVGAGI. The CDR3 totals 17 residues. The CDR3 region is CASSYSTPGGTNEKLFF. In nucleotides, the CDR3 is TGTGCCAGCAGTTACTCGACCCCAGGGGGAACTAATGAAAAACTGTTTTTT.

As for this clonotype: An end of the junction differs from the germline gene, which may be a read error. V usage is TRBV19 and J usage is TRBJ1-1, with D perhaps TRBD1 (5 bases). Germline loops: CDR1 LNHDA, CDR2 SQIVND (reference sequence). CDR3 length equals 14 residues. CDR3 coding DNA: TGTGCCAGTAGTATAGGAGTGGGGCCAGATGAAGCTCTCTTT. It yields the protein CASSIGVGPDEALF.

In its sample, this clonotype was seen many times. V and J are TRBV12-3 or TRBV12-4 and TRBJ1-2; unclear D gene. Trimming took off 5 bases at V and 8 bases at J, with 12 bases between the two ends. This CDR3 has 12 residues. Written as DNA, the CDR3 is TGTGCCAGCAGTCTCGGACTGGGCGGCTACACCTTC. Its translation is CASSLGLGGYTF.

The chain links TRBV19 to TRBJ1-2, with D perhaps matching TRBD1 (5 bases). The V end was cut by 5 bases, the J end by 4 bases, with 14 bases between. The CDR3 has 14 residues. Per germline, CDR1 LNHDA and CDR2 SQIVND (reference sequence). The CDR3 DNA reads TGTGCCAGTAGTCGGGACGTATCCAGCTATGGCTACACCTTC. Translation: CASSRDVSSYGYTF.

This clonotype was seen a handful of times. The V gene is TRBV5-1, the J gene TRBJ1-5; TRBD1 aligns across 9 bases. Germline assignment: CDR1 SGHRS and CDR2 YFSETQ. The length of the CDR3 is 15 residues. V gave up 0 bases and J gave up 6 bases; unmatched junction bases: 4. The CDR3 here is CASSLGGQGSQPQHF. CDR3 nucleotides: TGCGCCAGCAGCTTGGGTGGACAGGGGTCTCAGCCCCAGCATTTT.

This clonotype was seen a handful of times. The J gene is TRBJ1-3, the V gene TRBV10-1, with 7 bases that match TRBD1. J lost 7 bases, V lost 7 bases, and 7 bases had no gene match. The CDR3 runs 13 residues. Germline V CDR1 and CDR2: WNHNN, SYGVQD (reference sequence). The CDR3 is CASMGTAANTIYF. The CDR3 DNA reads TGCGCCAGCATGGGGACAGCCGCGAACACCATATATTTT.

This chain uses TRBV9 with TRBJ2-4, with TRBD1 matching over 8 bases. The CDR3 spans 17 residues. Germline trimming cut 4 bases from V and 1 base from J; bases unmatched to any gene: 10. Germline V gives CDR1 SGDLS, CDR2 YYNGEE. The CDR3 nucleotides are TGTGCCAGCAGCCCCCGACAGGGGTTAGAGGCCAAAAACATTCAGTACTTC. Translating gives CASSPRQGLEAKNIQYF.